What follows are 13 T cell receptor beta chains derived from one specimen sequenced in a study of blood T cell repertoires in COVID-19 (dated by TCRdb to 2020 to 2021). The method behind the library was the immunoSEQ multiplex PCR assay. In its TCRdb copy, this immuneACCESS table keeps in-frame sequences only and misses some clones. Where compared with another copy, unresolved V genes explain less than half of these, and the others have no known cause. This sample holds 95,000 or so clones; about 89% were observed only once. The ten largest clones add up to 15% to 20% of the sample. The sample was peripheral blood. The receptors originated from a human donor in a cohort sampled during active COVID-19.

The chain couples TRBV11-2 to TRBJ2-1, with 9 bases that match TRBD2. Germline V gives CDR1 SGHAT, CDR2 FQNNGV. Germline trimming cut 3 bases from V and 4 bases from J; bases unmatched to any gene: 4. This CDR3 is built from 15 residues. The CDR3 DNA sequence: TGTGCCAGCAGCTTTGGGCGGGGGGGATACAATGAGCAGTTCTTC. Encoded protein: CASSFGRGGYNEQFF.

This rearrangement joins TRBV6-5 to TRBJ2-2; D is perhaps TRBD1 (6 bases). From germline, CDR1 is MNHEY and CDR2 SVGAGI. The CDR3 spans 16 residues. The V and J ends lost 4 bases and 0 bases respectively, with 12 bases between them. The CDR3 here is CASSLRTVTNTGELFF. DNA of the CDR3: TGTGCCAGCAGTTTACGGACAGTGACGAACACCGGGGAGCTGTTTTTT.

The genes are TRBV2 and TRBJ2-5; TRBD1 matches 7 bases. CDR3 size: 16 residues. Germline V CDR1 and CDR2: SNHLY, FYNNEI. V lost 4 bases and J lost 3; bases outside the gene matches: 11. The CDR3 coding sequence is TGTGCCAGCAGTGCCTCCCGACAGGGTCGGGAAGAGACCCAGTACTTC. It translates to CASSASRQGREETQYF.

The gene calls are TRBV4-2 and TRBJ1-1; 9 bases are shared with TRBD1. The CDR3 is 15 residues long. The ends lost 4 bases at V and 2 bases at J; junction bases unmatched: 5. Looked up from germline, CDR1 is LGHNA and CDR2 is YNFKEQ. CDR3 bases: TGTGCCAGCAGCCCACAGGGGGCGGGAAACACTGAAGCTTTCTTT. This encodes CASSPQGAGNTEAFF.

The rearrangement uses TRBV5-4 and TRBJ2-4; D might be TRBD2 (6 bases). CDR3 size: 14 residues. From germline, CDR1 is SGHNT and CDR2 YYREEE (reference sequence). V was cut by 5 bases and J by 3 bases, with 12 bases left in between. The CDR3 spells CASREGLDKNIQYF. The CDR3 DNA is TGTGCCAGCAGGGAGGGACTCGACAAAAACATTCAGTACTTC.

The chain is built from TRBV6-1 and TRBJ2-3; D is uncertain. Trimming cost V 0 bases and J 2 bases, with 6 bases left between them. The CDR3 runs 14 residues. Germline V gene data show CDR1 as MNHNS and CDR2 as SASEGT. CDR3 bases: TGTGCCAGCAGTGAAGCGGGCGCCACAGATACGCAGTATTTT. Translating gives CASSEAGATDTQYF.

The V and J genes are TRBV28 and TRBJ2-5; 7 bases agree with TRBD2. Unmatched junction bases numbered 18, after V lost 11 bases and J lost 0 bases. The CDR3 is 17 amino acids. Per germline, CDR1 MDHEN and CDR2 SYDVKM. CDR3 DNA: TGTGCCGGGGGGAAAAGCGGGGCGACCGAGCACCAAGAGACCCAGTACTTC. Amino acid sequence: CAGGKSGATEHQETQYF.

CDR3 sequence reads: CASSQRLLAGGHGTQYF. The DNA of the CDR3 is TGTGCCAGCAGCCAAAGGCTTCTAGCGGGGGGGCATGGGACCCAGTACTTC. This chain connects TRBV3-1 (or the pseudogene TRBV3-2) to TRBJ2-5; 12 bases are a match to TRBD2. Losses at the gene ends were 2 bases for V and 7 bases for J; bases not matched to a gene: 11. Germline CDR1 is LGHDT and CDR2 is YNNKEL (reference sequence). The CDR3 consists of 17 residues.

The V call is TRBV5-6, the J call TRBJ1-1; TRBD1 matches at 8 bases. CDR3 length: 14 residues. V gave up 3 bases and J gave up 0 bases; unmatched junction bases: 1. The germline V gene encodes CDR1 SGHDT and CDR2 YYEEEE. The CDR3 coding sequence is TGTGCCAGCAGCTGGGGACAGGTGAACACTGAAGCTTTCTTT. It translates to CASSWGQVNTEAFF.

This clone has only one observation. This chain uses TRBV5-4 with TRBJ2-1, with TRBD1 identical over 8 bases. The CDR3 extends over 12 amino acids. Germline lookup yields CDR1 SGHNT and CDR2 YYREEE (reference sequence). V dropped 4 bases and J dropped 14; count of bases not matched to a gene: 8. CDR3 amino acids: CASSLDRGVEFF. The DNA of the CDR3 is TGTGCCAGCAGCCTAGACAGGGGAGTTGAGTTCTTC.

In its sample, this clone was seen once. The rearrangement joins TRBV6-5 to TRBJ2-2, with unresolved D. Germline CDR1 is MNHEY and CDR2 is SVGAGI. V was cut by 3 bases and J by 7 bases, with 15 bases left in between. The CDR3 sequence is 15 residues long. CDR3 nucleotide sequence: TGTGCCAGCAGTTATTCCGGAGATTACATCGGGGAGCTGTTTTTT. It is translated as CASSYSGDYIGELFF.

The chain is built from TRBV6-5 and TRBJ2-5; 7 nucleotides agree with TRBD1. The CDR3 has 15 residues. Unmatched junction bases numbered 3, after V lost 0 bases and J lost 2 bases. From germline, CDR1 is MNHEY and CDR2 SVGAGI. CDR3 in DNA: TGTGCCAGCAGTTACTCTGGGACAGAACAAGAGACCCAGTACTTC. It specifies CASSYSGTEQETQYF.

This clone was seen only once. The chain has TRBV7-2 and TRBJ1-3; D is perhaps TRBD1 (5 bases). Trimming pared 3 bases from V and 0 bases from J, leaving 6 bases between. The CDR3 consists of 14 residues. Germline V CDR1 and CDR2: SGHTA, FQGNSA. CDR3 coding DNA: TGTGCCAGCAGCTTCGACAGCTCTGGAAACACCATATATTTT. This gives the protein CASSFDSSGNTIYF.